This TCR beta chain stems from a study of CD8 T cells in Susac syndrome. It was healthy donors who served as the controls, matched for age and sex. RNA was extracted with the RNeasy kit, and a quantity of 0.5 to 1 ug was reverse transcribed using random hexamers. An immunoSEQ multiplex PCR amplified TCR beta CDR3 over 54 Vbeta and 13 Jbeta. MiXCR, applied by TCRdb to the immunoSEQ multiplex PCR reads, yields one record per CDR3 protein. The sample contains roughly 190,000 distinct CDR3 sequences, around 96% of which appear only once. This CDR3 is 11 amino acids long. With 8 bases clipped from V and 13 bases from J, the junction kept 8 bases outside the gene matches. Germline loops: CDR1 MDHEN, CDR2 SYDVKM.

The chain employs TRBV28 and TRBJ1-5; 7 positions agree with TRBD1. The receptor was isolated from a human donor in good health. The sequencing input was CD4+ T cells from PBMCs. This chain's CDR3 is CASLTGVSQHF. The DNA for the CDR3 is TGTGCCAGCCTAACAGGGGTTTCGCAGCATTTT.